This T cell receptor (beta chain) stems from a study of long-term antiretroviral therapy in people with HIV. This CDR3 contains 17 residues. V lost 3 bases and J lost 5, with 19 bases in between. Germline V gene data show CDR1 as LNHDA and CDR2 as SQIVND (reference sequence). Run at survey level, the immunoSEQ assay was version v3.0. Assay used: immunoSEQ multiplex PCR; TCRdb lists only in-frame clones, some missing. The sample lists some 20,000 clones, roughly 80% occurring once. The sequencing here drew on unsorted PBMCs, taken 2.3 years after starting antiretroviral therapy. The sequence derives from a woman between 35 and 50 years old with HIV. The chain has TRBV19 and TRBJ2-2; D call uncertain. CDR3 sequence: CASSIGSKTFPTGELFF. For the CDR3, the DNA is TGTGCCAGTAGTATCGGGTCAAAGACCTTCCCTACCGGGGAGCTGTTTTTT.